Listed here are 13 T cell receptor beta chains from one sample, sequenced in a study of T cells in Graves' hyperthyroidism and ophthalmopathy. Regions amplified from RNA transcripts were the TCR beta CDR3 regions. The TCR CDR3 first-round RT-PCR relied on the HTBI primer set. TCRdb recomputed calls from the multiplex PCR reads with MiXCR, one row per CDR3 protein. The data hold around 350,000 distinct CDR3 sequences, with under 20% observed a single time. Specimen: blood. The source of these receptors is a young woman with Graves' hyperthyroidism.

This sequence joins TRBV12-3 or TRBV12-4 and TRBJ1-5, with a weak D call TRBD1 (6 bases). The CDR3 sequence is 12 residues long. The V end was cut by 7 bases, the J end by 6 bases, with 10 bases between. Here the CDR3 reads CASNVDSQPQHF. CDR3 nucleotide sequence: TGTGCCAGCAACGTGGACAGTCAGCCCCAGCATTTT.

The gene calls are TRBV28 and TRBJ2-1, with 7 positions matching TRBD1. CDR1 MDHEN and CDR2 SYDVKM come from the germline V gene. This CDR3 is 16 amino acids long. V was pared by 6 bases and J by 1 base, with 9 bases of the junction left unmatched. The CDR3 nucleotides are TGTGCCAGCAGATCCTCCGGGACAGCGTCCTACAATGAGCAGTTCTTC. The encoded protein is CASRSSGTASYNEQFF.

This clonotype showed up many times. The CDR3 region is CASSRGTEQYGYTF. The DNA of the CDR3 is TGTGCCAGCAGCAGAGGGACAGAACAGTATGGCTACACCTTC. The genes are TRBV9 and TRBJ1-2, with 7 positions matching TRBD1. The V gene end was trimmed by 4 bases and the J gene end by 5 bases; junction bases not matched to a gene: 8. CDR1 SGDLS and CDR2 YYNGEE come from the germline V gene. The CDR3 has 14 amino acids.

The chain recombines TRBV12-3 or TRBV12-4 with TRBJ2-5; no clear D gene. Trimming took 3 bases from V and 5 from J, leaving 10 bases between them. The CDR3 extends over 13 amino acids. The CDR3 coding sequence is TGTGCCAGCAGTTTGTACACTGGGGAGACCCAGTACTTC. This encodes CASSLYTGETQYF.

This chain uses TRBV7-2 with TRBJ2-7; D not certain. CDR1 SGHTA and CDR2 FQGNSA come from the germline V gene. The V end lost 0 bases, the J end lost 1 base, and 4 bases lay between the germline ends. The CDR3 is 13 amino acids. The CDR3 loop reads CASSLALSYEQYF. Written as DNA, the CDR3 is TGTGCCAGCAGCTTAGCGCTGTCCTACGAGCAGTACTTC.

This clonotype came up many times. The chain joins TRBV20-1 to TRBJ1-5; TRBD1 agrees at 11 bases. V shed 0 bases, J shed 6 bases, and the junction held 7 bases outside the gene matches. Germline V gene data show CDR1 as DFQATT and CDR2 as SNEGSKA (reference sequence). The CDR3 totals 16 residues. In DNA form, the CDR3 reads TGCAGTGCTAGAGATGTGGGACAGGGGGGGAGTCAGCCCCAGCATTTT. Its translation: CSARDVGQGGSQPQHF.

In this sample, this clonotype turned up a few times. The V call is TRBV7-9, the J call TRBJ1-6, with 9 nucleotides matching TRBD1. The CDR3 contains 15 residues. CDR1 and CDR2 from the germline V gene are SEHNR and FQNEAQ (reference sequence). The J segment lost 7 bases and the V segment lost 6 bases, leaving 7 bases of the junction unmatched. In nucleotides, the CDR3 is TGTGCCAGCAGATCAAACAGGGGGCTCAATTCACCCCTCCACTTT. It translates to CASRSNRGLNSPLHF.

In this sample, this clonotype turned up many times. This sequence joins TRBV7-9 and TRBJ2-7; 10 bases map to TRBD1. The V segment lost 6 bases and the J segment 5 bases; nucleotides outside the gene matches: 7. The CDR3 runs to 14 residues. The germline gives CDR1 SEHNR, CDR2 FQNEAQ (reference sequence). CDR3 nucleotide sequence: TGTGCCAGCAGTTCCCGGGACAGGGGAGACGAGCAGTACTTC. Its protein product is CASSSRDRGDEQYF.

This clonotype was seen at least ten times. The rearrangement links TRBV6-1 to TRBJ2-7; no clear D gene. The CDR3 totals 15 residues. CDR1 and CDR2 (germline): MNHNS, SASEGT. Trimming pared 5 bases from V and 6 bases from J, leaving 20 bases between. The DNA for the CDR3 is TGTGCCAGCAGTATGAGACTCCTCGCAGCAGGCGAGCAGTACTTC. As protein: CASSMRLLAAGEQYF.

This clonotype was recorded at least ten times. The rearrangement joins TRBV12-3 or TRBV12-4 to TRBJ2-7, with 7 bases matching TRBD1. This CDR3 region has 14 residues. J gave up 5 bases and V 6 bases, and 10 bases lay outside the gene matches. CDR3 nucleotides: TGTGCCAGCAGCTCAAGACAGGGTCACCACGAGCAGTACTTC. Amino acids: CASSSRQGHHEQYF.

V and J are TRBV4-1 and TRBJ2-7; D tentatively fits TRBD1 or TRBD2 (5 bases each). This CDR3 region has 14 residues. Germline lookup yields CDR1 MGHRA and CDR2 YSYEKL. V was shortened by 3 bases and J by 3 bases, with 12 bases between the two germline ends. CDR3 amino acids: CASSQGPVSYEQYF. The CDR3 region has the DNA TGCGCCAGCAGCCAGGGACCGGTTAGCTACGAGCAGTACTTC.

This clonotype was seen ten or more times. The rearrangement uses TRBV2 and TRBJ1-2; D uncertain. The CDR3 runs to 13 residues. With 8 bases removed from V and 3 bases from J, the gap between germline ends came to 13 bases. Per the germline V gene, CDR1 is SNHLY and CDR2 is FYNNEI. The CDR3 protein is CASAPETYYGYTF. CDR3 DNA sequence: TGTGCCAGCGCTCCAGAGACTTACTATGGCTACACCTTC. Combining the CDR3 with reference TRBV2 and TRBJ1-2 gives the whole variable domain EPEVTQTPSHQVTQMGQEVILRCVPISNHLYFYWYRQILGQKVEFLVSFYNNEISEKSEIFDDQFSVERPDGSNFTLKIRSTKLEDSAMYFCASAPETYYGYTFGSGTRLTVV.

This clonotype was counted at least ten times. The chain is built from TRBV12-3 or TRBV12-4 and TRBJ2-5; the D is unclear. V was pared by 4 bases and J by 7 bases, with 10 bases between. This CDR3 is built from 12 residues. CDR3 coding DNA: TGTGCCAGCAGTTCCAGTATTGGGACCCAGTACTTC. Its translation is CASSSSIGTQYF.